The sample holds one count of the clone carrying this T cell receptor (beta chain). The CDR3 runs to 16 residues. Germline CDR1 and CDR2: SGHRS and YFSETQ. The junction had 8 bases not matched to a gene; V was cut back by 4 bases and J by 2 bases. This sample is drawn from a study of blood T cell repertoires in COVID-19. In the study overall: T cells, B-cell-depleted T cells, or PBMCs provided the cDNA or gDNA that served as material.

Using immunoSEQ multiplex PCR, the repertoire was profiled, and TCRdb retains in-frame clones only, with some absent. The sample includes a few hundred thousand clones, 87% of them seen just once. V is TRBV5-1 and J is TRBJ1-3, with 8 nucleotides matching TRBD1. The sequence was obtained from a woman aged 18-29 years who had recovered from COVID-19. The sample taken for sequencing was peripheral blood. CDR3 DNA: TGCGCCAGCAGCCTTCTGGACAGGGCGGCTGGAAACACCATATATTTT. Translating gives CASSLLDRAAGNTIYF.